A selection of T cell receptor beta chains follows, all from one sample in a study of blood T cell repertoires in COVID-19. The assay was immunoSEQ multiplex PCR, and TCRdb's table has in-frame clones only and misses some. There are 60,000 to 65,000 clones in the sample; 70% to 85% occur only once, and approximately 5.6% lies in the top ten. Sequenced: peripheral blood. The receptors derive from a woman aged 55 to 70 with acute or convalescent COVID-19. The CDR3 runs from the conserved cysteine through the conserved F or W. Fields, in order: clone size, J gene, V gene, D gene, CDR3 protein, CDR3 DNA. D genes are given only for firm matches. Expanded clones get a size class; other rows say once, few or many, or leave the size out.

>-|TRBJ1-1|TRBV23-1|-
CAWGGFGAFF
TGCGCCTGGGGGGGCTTTGGAGCTTTCTTT
>-|TRBJ1-1|TRBV5-6|-
CASSLAGTNTEAFF
TGTGCCAGCAGCCTCGCGGGGACGAACACTGAAGCTTTCTTT
>-|TRBJ1-1|TRBV12-3/TRBV12-4|TRBD1
CASSLDRLTEAFF
TGTGCCAGCAGTCTGGACAGGCTAACTGAAGCTTTCTTT
>-|TRBJ1-2|TRBV6-5|-
CASTLAGGGYGYTF
TGTGCCAGCACCCTGGCGGGGGGCGGCTATGGCTACACCTTC
>-|TRBJ2-1|TRBV5-1|TRBD1
CASSLGTDNEQFF
TGCGCCAGCAGCCTCGGGACAGATAATGAGCAGTTCTTC
>-|TRBJ1-6|TRBV2|-
CASSSRVLHSPLHF
TGTGCCAGCAGTTCCCGGGTTCTTCATTCACCCCTCCACTTT
>-|TRBJ2-7|TRBV10-3|-
CATLTLTGNSYEQYF
TGTGCCACCCTAACCTTGACAGGTAACTCCTACGAGCAGTACTTC
>-|TRBJ1-2|TRBV13|-
CASSRRQIHYGYTF
TGTGCCAGCAGCAGGCGACAGATTCACTATGGCTACACCTTC
>-|TRBJ2-3|TRBV9|-
CASSVENSASTDTQYF
TGTGCCAGCAGCGTAGAGAATAGCGCCTCCACAGATACGCAGTATTTT
>few|TRBJ2-3|TRBV5-6|-
CASSSITDTQYF
TGTGCCAGCAGCTCTATCACAGATACGCAGTATTTT
>medium-sized|TRBJ2-7|TRBV5-4|-
CASSLNTPYEQYF
TGTGCCAGCAGCTTAAACACCCCCTACGAGCAGTACTTC
>-|TRBJ1-1|TRBV29-1|-
CSATRTGNTEAFF
TGCAGTGCGACCCGGACGGGAAACACTGAAGCTTTCTTT
>-|TRBJ2-2|TRBV5-6|TRBD2
CASSLDSGGAFGELFF
TGTGCCAGCAGCTTGGATAGCGGGGGGGCCTTCGGGGAGCTGTTTTTT
>once|TRBJ1-2|TRBV19|-
CASSNADSYGYTF
TGTGCCAGTAGTAACGCGGACAGCTATGGCTACACCTTC
>few|TRBJ2-7|TRBV5-6|-
CASSGTQGLSYEQYF
TGTGCCAGCAGCGGGACACAGGGTTTGTCGTACGAGCAGTACTTC
>-|TRBJ2-7|TRBV5-4|TRBD1
CASSPRQGSYEQYF
TGTGCCAGCAGCCCACGACAGGGTTCCTACGAGCAGTACTTC
>-|TRBJ1-1|TRBV10-1|TRBD1
CASSEDSGGRTEAFF
TGCGCCAGCAGTGAGGATTCAGGGGGCCGGACTGAAGCTTTCTTT
>-|TRBJ2-7|TRBV6-1|TRBD2
CASSEYRAGNSYEQYF
TGTGCCAGCAGTGAATACCGAGCGGGGAATTCCTACGAGCAGTACTTC
>-|TRBJ1-6|TRBV9|TRBD1
CASSGQGDNSPLHF
TGTGCCAGCTCCGGACAGGGGGATAATTCACCCCTCCACTTT
>-|TRBJ2-3|TRBV5-4|TRBD1
CASSLSTLLPGQVSADTQYF
TGTGCCAGCAGCTTGTCAACATTACTACCGGGACAGGTTTCCGCAGATACGCAGTATTTT
>-|TRBJ1-2|TRBV6-5|TRBD1
CASRGTGGVHGYTF
TGTGCCAGCAGAGGGACAGGGGGTGTGCATGGCTACACCTTC
>-|TRBJ1-2|TRBV6-5|-
CASSWAPVDTF
TGTGCCAGCAGTTGGGCCCCGGTAGACACCTTC
>-|TRBJ1-4|TRBV7-2|-
CASSPEQSGGEKLFF
TGTGCCAGCAGCCCGGAACAGAGCGGGGGTGAAAAACTGTTTTTT
>-|TRBJ2-7|TRBV27|TRBD1
CASSTTGTGKKQYF
TGTGCCAGCAGTACTACCGGGACAGGGAAAAAGCAGTACTTC
>-|TRBJ2-3|TRBV5-1|-
CASSLQGMVTDTQYF
TGCGCCAGCAGCTTGCAGGGGATGGTCACAGATACGCAGTATTTT
>-|TRBJ1-6|TRBV3-1/TRBV3-2|-
CASSFEGGGNSPLHF
TGTGCCAGCAGCTTTGAGGGCGGCGGCAATTCACCCCTCCACTTT
>-|TRBJ2-2|TRBV7-3|-
CASSLTSYTGELFF
TGTGCCAGCAGCTTAACTAGTTACACCGGGGAGCTGTTTTTT
>-|TRBJ2-2|TRBV7-9|TRBD1
CASSFMDRATGELFF
TGTGCCAGCAGCTTCATGGACAGGGCCACCGGGGAGCTGTTTTTT
>-|TRBJ2-6|TRBV6-5|-
CATQVSGANVLTF
TGTGCCACTCAGGTCTCTGGGGCCAACGTCCTGACTTTC
>-|TRBJ2-7|TRBV10-3|TRBD1
CATRGTGIDEQYF
TGTGCCACCCGGGGGACAGGGATCGACGAGCAGTACTTC
>once|TRBJ1-1|TRBV2|-
CASSEVGGSRDTEAFF
TGTGCCAGCAGTGAGGTGGGGGGTTCCCGAGACACTGAAGCTTTCTTT
>-|TRBJ2-3|TRBV11-2|-
CASSLTGLDTQYF
TGTGCCAGCAGCTTAACAGGGCTAGATACGCAGTATTTT
>-|TRBJ2-2|TRBV5-1|-
CASSLRGDTGELFF
TGCGCCAGCAGCTTACGGGGAGATACCGGGGAGCTGTTTTTT
>-|TRBJ2-2|TRBV24-1|TRBD2
CATSDFVGRTRGGELFF
TGTGCCACCAGTGATTTCGTTGGGAGGACTAGAGGCGGGGAGCTGTTTTTT
>-|TRBJ1-1|TRBV5-1|TRBD1
CASSRGQDNTEAFF
TGCGCCAGCAGCAGGGGACAGGACAACACTGAAGCTTTCTTT
>-|TRBJ1-6|TRBV19|TRBD1
CASRPGQGSFNSPLHF
TGTGCCAGTAGACCGGGACAGGGCTCCTTTAATTCACCCCTCCACTTT
>once|TRBJ1-3|TRBV5-1|-
CASSLDVASSGNTIYF
TGCGCCAGCAGCTTGGATGTGGCAAGCTCTGGAAACACCATATATTTT
>-|TRBJ1-2|TRBV27|TRBD1
CASSQTGGTYGYTF
TGTGCCAGCAGTCAGACAGGGGGCACCTATGGCTACACCTTC
>-|TRBJ2-3|TRBV10-1|TRBD2
CASGLADTDTQYF
TGCGCCAGCGGTCTAGCGGACACAGATACGCAGTATTTT
>-|TRBJ1-5|TRBV19|-
CASSLGGLSNQPQHF
TGTGCCAGTAGCCTGGGAGGGTTGAGCAATCAGCCCCAGCATTTT
>-|TRBJ2-7|TRBV5-1|-
CASSLMTGGPAYEQYF
TGCGCCAGCAGCTTGATGACCGGGGGGCCGGCCTACGAGCAGTACTTC
>once|TRBJ2-3|TRBV7-9|TRBD1
CASSLASGTGLSSTDTQYF
TGTGCCAGCAGCTTAGCATCCGGGACAGGGCTTTCTAGCACAGATACGCAGTATTTT
>-|TRBJ1-4|TRBV5-1|TRBD1
CASSLAGTVNEKLFF
TGCGCCAGCAGCTTGGCCGGGACAGTTAATGAAAAACTGTTTTTT
>-|TRBJ1-2|TRBV19|-
CASSIGIGGPYGYTF
TGTGCCAGTAGTATAGGTATTGGAGGGCCTTATGGCTACACCTTC
>-|TRBJ1-1|TRBV12-3/TRBV12-4|-
CASSSGFEAFF
TGTGCCAGCAGTTCAGGATTTGAAGCTTTCTTT